This T cell receptor (beta chain) comes out of a study of cytomegalovirus exposure and HLA in healthy donors. Overall study results and limits: There were several of the most significant clusters that appeared linked to common viral pathogens in a later analysis. TCR beta chains numbering some 160 were designated cytomegalovirus-associated.

To note about this clone: The antigen is undetermined.

While unrecorded immune exposures were likely, the donors were nominally healthy when sampled. This PCR relied on a set of 60 Vbeta primers and 13 Jbeta primers. Method: immunoSEQ multiplex PCR; TCRdb's copy keeps in-frame clones and lacks some. Among under 200,000 clones listed, more than 70% were seen once. Sample: PBMCs. The source is a male donor in good health and CMV-seronegative.

CDR3 loop: CASSVGGVETQYF. The CDR3, as DNA: TGTGCCAGCAGCGTAGGGGGCGTGGAGACCCAGTACTTC. This chain joins TRBV9 and TRBJ2-5, with D tentatively TRBD1 (5 bases). V lost 0 bases and J 5 bases, leaving 8 bases between the germline ends. CDR1 and CDR2 (germline): SGDLS, YYNGEE. The CDR3 extends over 13 amino acids.